This T cell receptor (beta chain) was sequenced for a study of T cells in Graves' hyperthyroidism and ophthalmopathy. Template material for amplifying TCR beta CDR3 regions consisted of RNA transcripts. HTBI primers were employed in a first-round RT-PCR of the TCR CDR3. Using its own MiXCR run on the multiplex PCR reads, TCRdb lists one record per CDR3 protein. Of roughly 100,000 distinct CDR3 sequences in the sample, over 45% are singletons; the top ten hold approximately 25%. V trimming: 2 bases; J trimming: 4 bases; junction bases outside the gene matches: 5. The germline V gene encodes CDR1 LNHDA and CDR2 SQIVND (reference sequence). This CDR3 is built from 15 residues. Whole-study results and caveats: A model using 13 V-J features told ophthalmopathy apart from stable hyperthyroidism. In blood, most of the thyroid clonotypes expanded above 0.001 were also present.

About this clonotype: What it recognizes is unknown.

Exclusion of patients followed from uncontrolled infection, other autoimmune disease, pregnancy or lactation. The V and J genes are TRBV19 and TRBJ1-5; 7 bases match TRBD1. The receptor was isolated from a man aged 35 to 55 with Graves' hyperthyroidism. Sequences were obtained from blood. CDR3 sequence reads: CASSISGQANQPQHF. For the CDR3, the DNA is TGTGCCAGTAGTATATCCGGACAGGCTAATCAGCCCCAGCATTTT.